This T cell receptor beta chain comes out of a study of post-analysis software for immune sequencing data. Points from the study as a whole: Roughly 5 TRBV segments occurring more often in patients than controls included TRBV5-6, TRBV5-1 and TRBV20-1.

This clonotype was counted ten times or more. Its antigen is undetermined. Prepared libraries of TCR beta cDNA carried unique molecular identifiers. One entry per CDR3 protein results from TCRdb running MiXCR on the PCR reads. In the table there are about 260,000 distinct CDR3 sequences, roughly a third of which are singletons. The germline gives CDR1 SGHRS, CDR2 YFSETQ. The CDR3 runs to 16 residues. The junction had 13 bases not matched to a gene; V was cut back by 4 bases and J by 8 bases. This chain connects TRBV5-1 to TRBJ2-1, with TRBD1 identical over 9 bases. The TCR comes from a girl aged 5 to 17 with multiple sclerosis. Source material: blood. The CDR3 reads CASSASPGQGGYEQFF. CDR3 sequence (DNA): TGCGCCAGCAGCGCCAGCCCGGGACAGGGTGGCTATGAGCAGTTCTTC.